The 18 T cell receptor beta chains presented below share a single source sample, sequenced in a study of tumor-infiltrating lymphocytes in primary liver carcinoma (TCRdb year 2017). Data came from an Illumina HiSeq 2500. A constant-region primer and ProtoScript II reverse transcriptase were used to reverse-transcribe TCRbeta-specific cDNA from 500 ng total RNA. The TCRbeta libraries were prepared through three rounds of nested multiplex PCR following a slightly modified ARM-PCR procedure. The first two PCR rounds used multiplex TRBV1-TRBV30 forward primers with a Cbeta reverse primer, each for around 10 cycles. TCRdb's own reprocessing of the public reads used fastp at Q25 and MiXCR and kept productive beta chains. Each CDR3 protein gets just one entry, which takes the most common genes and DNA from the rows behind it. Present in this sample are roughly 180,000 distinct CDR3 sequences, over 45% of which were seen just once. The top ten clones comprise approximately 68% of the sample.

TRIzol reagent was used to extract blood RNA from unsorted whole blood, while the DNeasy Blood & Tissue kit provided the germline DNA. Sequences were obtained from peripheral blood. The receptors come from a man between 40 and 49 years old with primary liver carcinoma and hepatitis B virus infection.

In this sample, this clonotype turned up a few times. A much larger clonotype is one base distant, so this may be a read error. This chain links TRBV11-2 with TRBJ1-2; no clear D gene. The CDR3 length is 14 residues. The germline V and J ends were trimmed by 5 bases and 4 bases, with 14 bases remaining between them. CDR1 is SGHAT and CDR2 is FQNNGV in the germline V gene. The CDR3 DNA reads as TGTGCCAGCAGCGTATCCCCAATGAGCTATGGCTACACCTTC. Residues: CASSVSPMSYGYTF.

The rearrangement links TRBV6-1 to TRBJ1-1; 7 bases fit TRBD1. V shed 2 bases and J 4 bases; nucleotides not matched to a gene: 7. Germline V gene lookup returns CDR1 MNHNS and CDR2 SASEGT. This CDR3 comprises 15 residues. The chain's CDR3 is CASSETLTGLTEAFF. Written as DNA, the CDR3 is TGTGCCAGCAGTGAAACCCTGACAGGGCTCACTGAAGCTTTCTTT.

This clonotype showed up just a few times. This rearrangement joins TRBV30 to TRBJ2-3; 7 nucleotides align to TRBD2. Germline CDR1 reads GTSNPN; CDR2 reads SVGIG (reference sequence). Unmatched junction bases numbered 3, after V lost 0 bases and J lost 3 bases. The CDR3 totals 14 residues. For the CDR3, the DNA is TGTGCCTGGAGTGTACTAGCGAGGACAGATACGCAGTATTTT. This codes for CAWSVLARTDTQYF.

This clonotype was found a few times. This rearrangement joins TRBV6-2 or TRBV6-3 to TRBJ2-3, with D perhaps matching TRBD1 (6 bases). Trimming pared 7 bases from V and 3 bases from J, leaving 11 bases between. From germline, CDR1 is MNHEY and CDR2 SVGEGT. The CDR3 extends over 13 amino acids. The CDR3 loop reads CASTRTATDTQYF. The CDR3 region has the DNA TGTGCCAGCACTAGGACAGCTACAGATACGCAGTATTTT.

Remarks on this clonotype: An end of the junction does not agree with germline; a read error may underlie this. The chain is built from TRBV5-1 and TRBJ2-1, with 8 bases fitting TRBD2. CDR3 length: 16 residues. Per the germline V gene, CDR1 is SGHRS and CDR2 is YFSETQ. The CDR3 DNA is TGCGCCAGCAGCTTGGCCTCCAGCGGGAGTGAAAATGAGCACTTCTTC. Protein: CASSLASSGSENEHFF.

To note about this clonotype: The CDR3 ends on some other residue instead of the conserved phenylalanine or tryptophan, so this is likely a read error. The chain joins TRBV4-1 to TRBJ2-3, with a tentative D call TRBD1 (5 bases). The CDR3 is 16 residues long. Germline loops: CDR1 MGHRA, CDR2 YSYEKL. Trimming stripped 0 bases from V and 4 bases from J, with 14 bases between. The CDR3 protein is CASSQDEGDRADTQYL. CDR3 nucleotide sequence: TGCGCCAGCAGCCAAGATGAAGGGGATCGGGCAGATACGCAGTATTTG.

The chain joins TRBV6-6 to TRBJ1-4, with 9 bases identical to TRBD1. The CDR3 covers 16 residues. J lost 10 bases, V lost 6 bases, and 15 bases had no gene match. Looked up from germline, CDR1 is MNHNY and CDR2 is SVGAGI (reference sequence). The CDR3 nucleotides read TGTGCCAGCAGCTCTCCGCGGACAGGGGAACAAGCAAAACTGTTTTTT. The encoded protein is CASSSPRTGEQAKLFF.

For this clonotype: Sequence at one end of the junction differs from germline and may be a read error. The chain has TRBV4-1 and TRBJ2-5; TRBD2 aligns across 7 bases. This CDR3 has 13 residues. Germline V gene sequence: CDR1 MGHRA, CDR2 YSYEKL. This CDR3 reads CANSLREGETQYF. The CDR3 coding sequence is TGCGCCAACAGCCTAAGGGAGGGAGAGACCCAGTACTTC.

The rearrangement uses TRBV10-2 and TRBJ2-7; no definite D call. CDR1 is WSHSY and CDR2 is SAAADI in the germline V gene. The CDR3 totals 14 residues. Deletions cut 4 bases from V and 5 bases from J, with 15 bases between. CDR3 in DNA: TGCGCCAGCAGTGGGTATAACCAGCCGGACGAGCAGTACTTC. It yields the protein CASSGYNQPDEQYF.

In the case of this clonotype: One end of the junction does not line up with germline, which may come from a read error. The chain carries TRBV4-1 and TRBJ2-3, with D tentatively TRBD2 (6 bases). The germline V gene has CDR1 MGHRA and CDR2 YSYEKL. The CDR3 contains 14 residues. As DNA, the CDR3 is TGCGCTAGCAGCCAGCCTAGCGGCACAGATACGCAGTATTTT. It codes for CASSQPSGTDTQYF.

The CDR3: CASSNQPQHF. The CDR3 DNA is TGTGCCAGCAGCAATCAGCCCCAGCATTTT. This chain joins TRBV28 and TRBJ1-5; D remains unclear. V lost 6 bases and J lost 3, with 0 bases in between. Germline assignment: CDR1 MDHEN and CDR2 SYDVKM. This CDR3 spans 10 amino acids.

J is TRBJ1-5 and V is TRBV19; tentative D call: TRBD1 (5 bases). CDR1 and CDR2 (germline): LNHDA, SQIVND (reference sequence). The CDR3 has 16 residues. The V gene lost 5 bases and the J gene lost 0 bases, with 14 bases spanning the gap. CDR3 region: CASSWRGFDSNQPQHF. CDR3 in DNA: TGTGCCAGTAGTTGGAGGGGATTCGATAGCAATCAGCCCCAGCATTTT.

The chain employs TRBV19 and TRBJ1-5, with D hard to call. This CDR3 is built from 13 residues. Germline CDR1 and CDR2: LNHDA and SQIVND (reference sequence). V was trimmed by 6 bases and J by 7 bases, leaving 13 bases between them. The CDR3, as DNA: TGTGCCAGTAGCGGGGATTTTAGCCAGCCCCAGCATTTT. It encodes CASSGDFSQPQHF.

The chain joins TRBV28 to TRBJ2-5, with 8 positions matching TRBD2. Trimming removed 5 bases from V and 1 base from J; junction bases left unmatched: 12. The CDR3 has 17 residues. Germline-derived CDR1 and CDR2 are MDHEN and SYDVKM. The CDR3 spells CASSRPRLASIQETQYF. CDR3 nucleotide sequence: TGTGCCAGCAGTCGACCGCGACTAGCGAGTATCCAAGAGACCCAGTACTTC.

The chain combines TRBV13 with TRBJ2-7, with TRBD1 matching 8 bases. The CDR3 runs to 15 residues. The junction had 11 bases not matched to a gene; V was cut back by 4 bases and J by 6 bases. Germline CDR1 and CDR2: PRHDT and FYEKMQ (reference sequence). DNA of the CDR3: TGTGCCAGCAGCTCCCGGGACAGGCAGGTGGGCGAGCAGTACTTC. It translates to CASSSRDRQVGEQYF. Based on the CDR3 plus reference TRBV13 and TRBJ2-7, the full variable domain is AAGVIQSPRHLIKEKRETATLKCYPIPRHDTVYWYQQGPGQDPQFLISFYEKMQSDKGSIPDRFSAQQFSDYHSELNMSSLELGDSALYFCASSSRDRQVGEQYFGPGTRLTVT.

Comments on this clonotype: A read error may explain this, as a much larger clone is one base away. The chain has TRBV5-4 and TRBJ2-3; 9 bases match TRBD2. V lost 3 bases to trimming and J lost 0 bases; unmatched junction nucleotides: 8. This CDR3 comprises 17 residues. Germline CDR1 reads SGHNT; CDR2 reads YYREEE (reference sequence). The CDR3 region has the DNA TGTGCCAGCAGCTCCGGACTAGCGCGAGTAAGCACAGATACGCAGTATTTT. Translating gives CASSSGLARVSTDTQYF. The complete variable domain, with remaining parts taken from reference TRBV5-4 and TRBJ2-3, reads ETGVTQSPTHLIKTRGQQVTLRCSSQSGHNTVSWYQQALGQGPQFIFQYYREEENGRGNFPPRFSGLQFPNYSSELNVNALELDDSALYLCASSSGLARVSTDTQYFGPGTRLTVL.

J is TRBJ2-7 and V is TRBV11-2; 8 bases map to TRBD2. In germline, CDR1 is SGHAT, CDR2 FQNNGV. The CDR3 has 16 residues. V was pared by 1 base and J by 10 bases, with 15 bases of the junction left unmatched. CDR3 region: CASSLAPSGRSYYQYF. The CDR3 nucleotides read TGTGCCAGCAGCTTAGCACCTAGCGGGCGCTCCTACTATCAGTACTTC.

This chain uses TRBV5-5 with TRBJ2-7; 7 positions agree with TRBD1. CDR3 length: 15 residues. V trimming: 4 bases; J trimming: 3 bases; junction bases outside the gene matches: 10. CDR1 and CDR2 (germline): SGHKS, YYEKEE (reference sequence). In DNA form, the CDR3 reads TGTGCCAGCAGCGTTGCCACAGGGGTTGTCTACGAGCAGTACTTC. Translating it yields CASSVATGVVYEQYF.